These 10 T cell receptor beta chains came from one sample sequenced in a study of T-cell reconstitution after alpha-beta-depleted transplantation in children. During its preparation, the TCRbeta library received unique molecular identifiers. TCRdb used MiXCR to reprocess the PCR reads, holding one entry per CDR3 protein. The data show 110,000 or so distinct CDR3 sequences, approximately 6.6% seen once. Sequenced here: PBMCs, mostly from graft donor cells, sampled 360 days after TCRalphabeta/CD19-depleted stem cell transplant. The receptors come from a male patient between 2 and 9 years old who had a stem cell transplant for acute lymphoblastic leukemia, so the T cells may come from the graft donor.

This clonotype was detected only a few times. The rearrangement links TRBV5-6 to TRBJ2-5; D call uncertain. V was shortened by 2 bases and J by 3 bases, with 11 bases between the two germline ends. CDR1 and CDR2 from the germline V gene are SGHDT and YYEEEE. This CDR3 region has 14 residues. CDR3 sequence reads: CASSLHVLEETQYF. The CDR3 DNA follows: TGTGCCAGCAGCTTACACGTATTGGAAGAGACCCAGTACTTC.

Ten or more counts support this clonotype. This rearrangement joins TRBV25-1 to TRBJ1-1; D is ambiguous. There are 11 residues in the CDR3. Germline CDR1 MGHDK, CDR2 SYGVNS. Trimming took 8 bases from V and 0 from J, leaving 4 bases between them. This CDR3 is CASSVNTEAFF. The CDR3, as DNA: TGTGCCAGCTCCGTGAACACTGAAGCTTTCTTT.

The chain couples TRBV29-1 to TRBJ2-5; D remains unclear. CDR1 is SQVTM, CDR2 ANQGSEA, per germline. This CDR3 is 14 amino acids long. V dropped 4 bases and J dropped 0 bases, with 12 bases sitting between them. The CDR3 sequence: CSVAPDGNQETQYF. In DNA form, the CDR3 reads TGCAGCGTTGCCCCGGACGGCAACCAAGAGACCCAGTACTTC.

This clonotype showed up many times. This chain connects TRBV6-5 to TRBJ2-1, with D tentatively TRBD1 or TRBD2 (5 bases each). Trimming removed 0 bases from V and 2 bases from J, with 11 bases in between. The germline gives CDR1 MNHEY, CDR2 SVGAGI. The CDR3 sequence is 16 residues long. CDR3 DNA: TGTGCCAGCAGTTACTCGGGGAGACAGCCCTACAATGAGCAGTTCTTC. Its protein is CASSYSGRQPYNEQFF.

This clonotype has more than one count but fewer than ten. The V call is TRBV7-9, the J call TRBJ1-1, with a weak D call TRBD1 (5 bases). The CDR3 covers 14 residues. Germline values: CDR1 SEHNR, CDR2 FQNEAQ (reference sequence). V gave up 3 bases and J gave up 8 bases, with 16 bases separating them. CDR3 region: CASSFRPAGTEAFF. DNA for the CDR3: TGTGCCAGCAGCTTCCGACCCGCAGGGACGGAAGCTTTCTTT.

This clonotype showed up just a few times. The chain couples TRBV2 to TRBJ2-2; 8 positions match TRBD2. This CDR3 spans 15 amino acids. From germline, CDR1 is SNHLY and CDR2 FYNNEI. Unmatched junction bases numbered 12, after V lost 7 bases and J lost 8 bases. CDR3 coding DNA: TGTGCCAGCATTGGGACTAGTCCCCTCGTGGGGGAGCTGTTTTTT. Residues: CASIGTSPLVGELFF. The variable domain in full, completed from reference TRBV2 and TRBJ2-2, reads EPEVTQTPSHQVTQMGQEVILRCVPISNHLYFYWYRQILGQKVEFLVSFYNNEISEKSEIFDDQFSVERPDGSNFTLKIRSTKLEDSAMYFCASIGTSPLVGELFFGEGSRLTVL.

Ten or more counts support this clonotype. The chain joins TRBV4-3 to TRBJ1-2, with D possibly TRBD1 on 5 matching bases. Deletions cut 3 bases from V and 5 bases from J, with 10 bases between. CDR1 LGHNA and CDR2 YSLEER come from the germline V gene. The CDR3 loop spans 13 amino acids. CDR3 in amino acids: CASSHSRGYGYTF. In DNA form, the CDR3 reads TGCGCCAGCAGCCACTCGAGGGGTTATGGCTACACCTTC.

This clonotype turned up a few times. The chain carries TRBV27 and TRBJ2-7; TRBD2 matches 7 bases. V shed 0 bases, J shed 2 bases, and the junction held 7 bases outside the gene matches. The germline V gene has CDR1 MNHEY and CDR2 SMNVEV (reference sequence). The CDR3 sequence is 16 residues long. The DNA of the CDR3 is TGTGCCAGCAGTTTATCGCGGACTAGAATACCCTACGAGCAGTACTTC. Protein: CASSLSRTRIPYEQYF.

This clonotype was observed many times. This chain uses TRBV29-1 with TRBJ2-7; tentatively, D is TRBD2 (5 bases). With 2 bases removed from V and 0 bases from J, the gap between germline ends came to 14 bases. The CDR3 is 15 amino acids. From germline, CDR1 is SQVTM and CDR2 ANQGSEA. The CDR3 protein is CSVEHPRTGSYEQYF. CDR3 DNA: TGCAGCGTTGAACATCCCCGGACTGGCTCCTACGAGCAGTACTTC.

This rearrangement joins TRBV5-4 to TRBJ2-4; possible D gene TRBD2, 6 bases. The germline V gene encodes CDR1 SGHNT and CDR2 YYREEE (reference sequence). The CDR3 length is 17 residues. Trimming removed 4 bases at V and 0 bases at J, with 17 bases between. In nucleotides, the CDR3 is TGTGCCAGCAGCAATCCCCTGGGCGGGGTAGCCAAAAACATTCAGTACTTC. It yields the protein CASSNPLGGVAKNIQYF.